These T cell receptor beta chains were read from a single sample in a study of OX40 agonist ivuxolimab in advanced cancers. Only in-frame clones appear in the TCRdb table, and some are missing; sequencing was by immunoSEQ multiplex PCR. Seen here are approximately 30,000 clones, approximately 86% observed once, and the top ten hold approximately 33%. Specimen: CD4+ or CD8+ T cells sorted from blood, collected in a trial of the OX40 agonist ivuxolimab. The receptors were sampled from an adult with an advanced solid tumor such as melanoma, head and neck, liver or kidney cancer. Both conserved end residues are part of each CDR3. The D gene is left open where the match is weak. A row's size may be missing; if present it is once, few, many or a size class.

NA,TRBJ2-7,NA,TRBV15,CATSPGSLSYEQYF,TGTGCCACCAGCCCGGGATCCCTCTCCTACGAGCAGTACTTC
NA,TRBJ2-3,NA,TRBV10-2,CASTTRTSTDTQYF,TGCGCCAGCACGACCCGGACTAGCACAGATACGCAGTATTTT
NA,TRBJ2-3,NA,TRBV4-1,CASSYSGARPSTDTQYF,TGCGCCAGCAGCTATAGTGGAGCTAGACCCAGCACAGATACGCAGTATTTT
NA,TRBJ2-5,TRBD1,TRBV27,CASQDRGEETQYF,TGTGCCAGCCAGGACAGGGGAGAGGAGACCCAGTACTTC
NA,TRBJ1-5,TRBD1,TRBV4-3,CASSQGTGREQPQHF,TGCGCCAGCAGCCAAGGGACAGGGAGGGAACAGCCCCAGCATTTT
NA,TRBJ1-1,TRBD1,TRBV5-4,CASSIDRGTEAFF,TGTGCCAGCAGCATAGACAGGGGGACTGAAGCTTTCTTT
NA,TRBJ1-2,TRBD1,TRBV7-6,CASSSRQGRDGYTF,TGTGCCAGCAGCTCCCGACAGGGTAGAGATGGCTACACCTTC
NA,TRBJ2-7,TRBD2,TRBV7-2,CASSSQLAGTYEQYF,TGTGCCAGCAGCTCTCAACTAGCGGGCACCTACGAGCAGTACTTC
few,TRBJ2-7,TRBD1,TRBV9,CASSVGSGQGVMWQYF,TGTGCCAGCAGCGTAGGGTCAGGGCAGGGGGTTATGTGGCAGTACTTC
NA,TRBJ2-1,NA,TRBV27,CASSFVGSEQFF,TGTGCCAGCAGTTTTGTCGGAAGTGAGCAGTTCTTC
NA,TRBJ1-1,NA,TRBV19,CASSTGIGWFF,TGTGCCAGTAGTACCGGTATAGGGTGGTTCTTT
NA,TRBJ1-1,NA,TRBV11-2,CASSRDTGWVTEAFF,TGTGCCAGCAGCCGAGATACAGGGTGGGTCACTGAAGCTTTCTTT
once,TRBJ2-7,NA,TRBV6-4,CASSDFGRPDYSLQALTNYEQYF,TGTGCCAGCAGTGACTTCGGAAGACCGGACTACTCGTTACAAGCCCTTACGAACTACGAGCAGTACTTC
NA,TRBJ1-3,NA,TRBV7-8,CASSLGGGNTIYF,TGTGCCAGCAGCTTAGGTGGGGGAAACACCATATATTTT
NA,TRBJ1-4,NA,TRBV21-1,CASSEGGGRGQDEKLFF,TGTGCCAGCAGCGAAGGAGGGGGCAGGGGGCAGGATGAAAAACTGTTTTTT
few,TRBJ2-3,NA,TRBV5-4,CASSHSPGNTDTQYF,TGTGCCAGCAGCCACTCCCCGGGTAACACAGATACGCAGTATTTT
NA,TRBJ2-3,NA,TRBV5-8,CASRNSGTDTQYF,TGTGCCAGCAGGAATAGCGGCACAGATACGCAGTATTTT
NA,TRBJ2-5,NA,TRBV7-9,CASSLGRGETQYF,TGTGCCAGCAGCTTAGGGAGGGGGGAGACCCAGTACTTC
NA,TRBJ2-7,NA,TRBV28,CASSFGSSYEQYF,TGTGCCAGCAGTTTCGGGAGCTCCTACGAGCAGTACTTC
medium-sized,TRBJ2-7,NA,TRBV9,CASSASGVGYEQYF,TGTGCCAGCAGCGCTTCCGGGGTAGGGTACGAGCAGTACTTC
few,TRBJ1-1,NA,TRBV19,CASSIVTGTEAFF,TGTGCCAGTAGTATAGTAACGGGCACTGAAGCTTTCTTT
medium-sized,TRBJ2-1,NA,TRBV19,CASSIGASNEQFF,TGTGCCAGTAGTATTGGAGCTAGCAATGAGCAGTTCTTC
NA,TRBJ1-1,NA,TRBV7-9,CASSSPSDTEAFF,TGTGCCAGCAGCTCCCCTTCGGACACTGAAGCTTTCTTT
NA,TRBJ2-7,NA,TRBV27,CASSPGTEYEQYF,TGTGCCAGCAGTCCCGGGACCGAGTACGAGCAGTACTTC
NA,TRBJ2-7,NA,TRBV29-1,CSVIAGGETSARSYEQYF,TGCAGCGTGATCGCAGGGGGCGAGACTAGCGCCCGCTCCTACGAGCAGTACTTC
NA,TRBJ1-2,NA,TRBV28,CASSIGGDYGYTF,TGTGCCAGCTCCATCGGGGGTGACTATGGCTACACCTTC
NA,TRBJ1-1,TRBD1,TRBV5-1,CASSPGQGNTEAFF,TGCGCCAGCAGCCCCGGACAGGGGAACACTGAAGCTTTCTTT
NA,TRBJ2-1,TRBD2,TRBV7-2,CASSEAGTSYEQFF,TGTGCCAGCAGCGAGGCCGGGACTAGCTACGAGCAGTTCTTC
NA,TRBJ2-7,NA,TRBV11-2,CASSLAFAGVRYEQYF,TGTGCCAGCAGCTTAGCTTTTGCGGGTGTAAGGTACGAGCAGTACTTC
NA,TRBJ2-5,TRBD2,TRBV5-1,CASSLKLAQETQYF,TGCGCCAGCAGCTTGAAACTAGCGCAAGAGACCCAGTACTTC
NA,TRBJ2-7,TRBD2,TRBV5-1,CASRSSGPSEQYF,TGCGCCAGCAGGTCTAGCGGCCCCTCTGAGCAGTACTTC
once,TRBJ2-3,NA,TRBV27,CASSPRLPGADTQYF,TGTGCCAGCAGTCCACGACTACCAGGTGCAGATACGCAGTATTTT
NA,TRBJ2-7,NA,TRBV6-5,CASSTAYEQYF,TGTGCCAGCAGCACAGCCTACGAGCAGTACTTC
NA,TRBJ2-7,NA,TRBV6-5,CASSGIAVSSYEQYF,TGTGCCAGCAGTGGAATAGCGGTTAGCTCCTACGAGCAGTACTTC
NA,TRBJ1-1,NA,TRBV7-9,CASSSGPEAFF,TGTGCCAGCAGCTCCGGACCCGAAGCTTTCTTT
NA,TRBJ2-7,TRBD1,TRBV4-1,CASSQISGQGAYEQYF,TGCGCCAGCAGCCAGATCTCGGGACAGGGGGCCTACGAGCAGTACTTC
NA,TRBJ2-1,TRBD2,TRBV27,CASSLVGLATSDEQFF,TGTGCCAGCAGTTTGGTGGGACTAGCGACCTCCGATGAGCAGTTCTTC
once,TRBJ2-1,TRBD2,TRBV2,CATPSGSNNEQFF,TGTGCCACCCCCAGCGGGAGTAATAATGAGCAGTTCTTC
NA,TRBJ2-7,NA,TRBV4-3,CASSQVWPGDHEQYF,TGCGCCAGCAGCCAAGTCTGGCCGGGAGACCACGAGCAGTACTTC
NA,TRBJ2-2,TRBD2,TRBV9,CASRGGLAGPGELFF,TGTGCCAGCAGGGGGGGACTAGCGGGACCCGGGGAGCTGTTTTTT
NA,TRBJ1-4,TRBD1,TRBV28,CASRPSRLGTGVWGEKLFF,TGTGCCAGCAGACCATCGAGACTCGGGACAGGGGTCTGGGGTGAAAAACTGTTTTTT
NA,TRBJ1-1,TRBD1,TRBV19,CASRAGTETNTEAFF,TGTGCCAGTAGGGCCGGGACAGAAACGAACACTGAAGCTTTCTTT
NA,TRBJ1-1,NA,TRBV20-1,CSGQGTEAFF,TGCAGTGGCCAGGGCACTGAAGCTTTCTTT
NA,TRBJ1-5,NA,TRBV28,CASTLQGEGSPQHF,TGTGCCAGCACATTACAGGGAGAGGGGTCGCCCCAGCATTTT